One sample yielded the 16 T cell receptor beta chains listed below, sequenced in a study of T-cell memory formation after mild COVID-19. TCRdb fed the 5' RACE reads into MiXCR, producing one record per CDR3 protein. In the table there are about 440,000 distinct CDR3 sequences, roughly 20% of which are singletons. Sequencing was done on a sample of PBMCs or a T cell subset sorted from them (not recorded which). These receptors were collected from an adult woman who had mild COVID-19 (a few samples of this study predate the infection). Cell type and time point are not known.

This clonotype turned up a few times. The V and J genes are TRBV27 and TRBJ2-3; a possible D gene is TRBD2 (6 bases). This CDR3 has 15 residues. The germline V gene has CDR1 MNHEY and CDR2 SMNVEV (reference sequence). V was shortened by 4 bases and J by 2 bases, with 13 bases between the two germline ends. CDR3 loop: CASSYWGGITDTQYF. The CDR3 DNA follows: TGTGCCAGCAGTTATTGGGGCGGGATCACAGATACGCAGTATTTT.

This sequence joins TRBV6-5 and TRBJ2-2; D remains unclear. This CDR3 region has 12 residues. Deletions cut 7 bases from V and 0 bases from J, with 3 bases between. Germline CDR1 is MNHEY and CDR2 is SVGAGI. The CDR3 DNA follows: TGTGCCAGCATCGCGAACACCGGGGAGCTGTTTTTT. As protein: CASIANTGELFF.

This clonotype was detected a few times. The rearrangement uses TRBV12-3 or TRBV12-4 and TRBJ1-2; D is possibly TRBD1 (6 bases). This CDR3 is built from 14 residues. The V gene lost 6 bases and the J gene lost 5 bases, with 16 bases spanning the gap. The CDR3 coding sequence is TGTGCCAGCAGCCTGCCCGGGACAACTTATGGCTACACCTTC. Protein sequence: CASSLPGTTYGYTF.

This clonotype has only a few counts. The genes are TRBV20-1 and TRBJ2-5, with D perhaps assigned TRBD1 or TRBD2 (5 bases each). CDR3 size: 14 residues. The germline V gene has CDR1 DFQATT and CDR2 SNEGSKA (reference sequence). V lost 5 bases, J lost 2 bases, and 15 bases lay in between. The CDR3 DNA reads as TGCAGTGCTCCCCGGGGTGGGGGTCAAGAGACCCAGTACTTC. Translated, it gives CSAPRGGGQETQYF.

This clonotype was detected many times. V usage is TRBV5-1 and J usage is TRBJ2-3; D is unresolved. The germline gives CDR1 SGHRS, CDR2 YFSETQ. This CDR3 contains 12 residues. V lost 0 bases and J lost 4, with 3 bases in between. CDR3 nucleotides: TGCGCCAGCAGCTTGGCGTCAGATACGCAGTATTTT. As protein: CASSLASDTQYF.

The V and J genes are TRBV3-1 and TRBJ2-3; weak D call: TRBD1 (6 bases). Looked up from germline, CDR1 is LGHDT and CDR2 is YNNKEL (reference sequence). Trimming left V 8 bases short and J 4 bases short, with 13 bases between. The CDR3 covers 13 residues. For the CDR3, the DNA is TGTGCCAGCTTGAAGGCAGGGGCAGATACGCAGTATTTT. It codes for CASLKAGADTQYF.

This chain connects TRBV12-3 or TRBV12-4 to TRBJ2-2, with 10 bases matching TRBD2. V trimming: 6 bases; J trimming: 6 bases; junction bases outside the gene matches: 7. The CDR3 loop spans 15 amino acids. The CDR3 spells CASSPTSGYAGELFF. CDR3 bases: TGTGCCAGCAGCCCGACTAGCGGGTATGCCGGGGAGCTGTTTTTT.

The chain combines TRBV11-2 with TRBJ1-2; D gene unclear. The CDR3 has 13 amino acids. The V end lost 3 bases, the J end lost 4 bases, and 9 bases lay between the germline ends. CDR1 is SGHAT and CDR2 is FQNNGV in the germline V gene. CDR3 in amino acids: CASSFTPPYGYTF. CDR3 coding DNA: TGTGCCAGCAGCTTTACCCCCCCCTATGGCTACACCTTC.

This clonotype was observed a few times. This chain uses TRBV7-8 with TRBJ2-7; a weak D match, TRBD2 (5 bases). CDR1 and CDR2 from the germline V gene are SGHVS and FQNEAQ. CDR3 length: 14 amino acids. Trimming removed 5 bases at V and 7 bases at J, with 18 bases between. CDR3 bases: TGTGCCAGCAGCCCCCGGACCGCGGGCGGGGAGCAGTACTTC. Amino acids: CASSPRTAGGEQYF. Filled out from reference TRBV7-8 and TRBJ2-7, the complete variable domain reads GAGVSQSPRYKVAKRGQDVALRCDPISGHVSLFWYQQALGQGPEFLTYFQNEAQLDKSGLPSDRFFAERPEGSVSTLKIQRTQQEDSAVYLCASSPRTAGGEQYFGPGTRLTVT.

The rearrangement joins TRBV7-2 to TRBJ1-2, with D perhaps TRBD1 (6 bases). Trimming left V 4 bases short and J 4 bases short, with 16 bases between. The CDR3 length is 15 residues. Germline CDR1 reads SGHTA; CDR2 reads FQGNSA. For the CDR3, the DNA is TGTGCCAGCAGCTCTAGGGGGGGTTTGGCCTATGGCTACACCTTC. Protein sequence: CASSSRGGLAYGYTF. The whole variable domain, remainder taken from reference TRBV7-2 and TRBJ1-2, is GAGVSQSPSNKVTEKGKDVELRCDPISGHTALYWYRQSLGQGLEFLIYFQGNSAPDKSGLPSDRFSAERTGGSVSTLTIQRTQQEDSAVYLCASSSRGGLAYGYTFGSGTRLTVV.

The chain uses TRBV4-3 and TRBJ1-2; D unclear. V was shortened by 0 bases and J by 1 base, with 15 bases between the two germline ends. CDR1 and CDR2 (germline): LGHNA, YSLEER. The CDR3 is made up of 17 amino acids. In nucleotides, the CDR3 is TGCGCCAGCAGCCAAGATTTAAGTGACACAATTAACTATGGCTACACCTTC. Translating gives CASSQDLSDTINYGYTF.

This clonotype has more than one count but fewer than ten. This sequence joins TRBV29-1 and TRBJ2-7, with D perhaps TRBD1 (5 bases). Germline-derived CDR1 and CDR2 are SQVTM and ANQGSEA. Trimming stripped 3 bases from V and 0 bases from J, with 18 bases between. This CDR3 spans 16 amino acids. The CDR3 spells CSVESLGATDSYEQYF. For the CDR3, the DNA is TGCAGCGTTGAGTCCCTAGGGGCAACAGACTCCTACGAGCAGTACTTC.

The chain links TRBV28 to TRBJ2-1, with a tentative D call TRBD2 (5 bases). Trimming shortened V by 6 bases and J by 1 base, and 22 bases separated the two germline ends. The CDR3 sequence is 18 residues long. Germline CDR1 is MDHEN and CDR2 is SYDVKM. The CDR3: CASSTPLRAGTSYNEQFF. The CDR3 nucleotides read TGTGCCAGCAGCACACCATTACGGGCGGGCACATCCTACAATGAGCAGTTCTTC.

This chain uses TRBV7-2 with TRBJ1-1; D is unclear. With 1 base removed from V and 1 base from J, the gap between germline ends came to 7 bases. This CDR3 spans 14 amino acids. Germline assignment: CDR1 SGHTA and CDR2 FQGNSA. The CDR3 DNA reads TGTGCCAGCAGCTTAGGGCAGGAGAACACTGAAGCTTTCTTT. Its protein product is CASSLGQENTEAFF.

This clonotype was counted only a few times. J is TRBJ2-7 and V is TRBV6-5; maybe TRBD2 (5 bases). The CDR3 loop spans 15 amino acids. V dropped 7 bases and J dropped 3 bases, with 19 bases sitting between them. Looked up from germline, CDR1 is MNHEY and CDR2 is SVGAGI. CDR3 sequence reads: CASTPGGDPVYEQYF. The CDR3 nucleotides read TGTGCCAGCACCCCCGGAGGTGACCCAGTCTACGAGCAGTACTTC.

This chain uses TRBV6-5 with TRBJ2-1; D remains ambiguous. Germline V gives CDR1 MNHEY, CDR2 SVGAGI. The germline V and J ends were trimmed by 0 bases and 0 bases, with 9 bases remaining between them. The CDR3 sequence is 16 residues long. CDR3 loop: CASSYSNVDSYNEQFF. CDR3 coding DNA: TGTGCCAGCAGTTACTCGAATGTGGACTCCTACAATGAGCAGTTCTTC.